These T cell receptor beta chains were read from a single sample in a study of cytomegalovirus exposure and HLA in healthy donors. Here immunoSEQ multiplex PCR was the method, and the copy in TCRdb shows in-frame clones only, minus some. The sample contains 130,000 to 150,000 clones, approximately 82% of which appear only once. Input material: PBMCs. These TCRs come from a woman aged 55-70 years in good health and CMV-seropositive. Each CDR3 is given with its conserved first and last residue. D genes are given only for firm matches. The size entry is marked missing in some rows and otherwise reads once, few, many or a size class.

d_call clone_size j_call v_call cdr3_aa cdr3_nt
NA NA TRBJ2-7 TRBV28 CASSGDSPPYEQYF TGTGCCAGCAGTGGGGACTCCCCGCCCTACGAGCAGTACTTC
NA NA TRBJ1-1 TRBV7-6 CASSPTGLNTEAFF TGTGCCAGCAGCCCAACAGGGCTGAACACTGAAGCTTTCTTT
NA few TRBJ2-3 TRBV28 CASGRGGRDTQYF TGTGCCAGCGGGAGGGGGGGGAGGGATACGCAGTATTTT
NA few TRBJ1-6 TRBV30 CAAEGGLISPLHF TGTGCCGCCGAGGGGGGGCTGATTTCACCCCTCCACTTT
TRBD1 NA TRBJ2-1 TRBV2 CASRGTGLNEQFF TGTGCCAGCAGGGGGACAGGGTTGAATGAGCAGTTCTTC
TRBD1 NA TRBJ1-5 TRBV19 CASSIDRGYNQPQHF TGTGCCAGTAGTATAGACAGGGGGTACAATCAGCCCCAGCATTTT
TRBD1 NA TRBJ1-2 TRBV28 CASSRPGQYPTMQGYTF TGTGCCAGCAGCCGACCGGGACAGTATCCAACTATGCAAGGCTACACCTTC
TRBD1 NA TRBJ2-7 TRBV7-2 CASSFGQGAREQYF TGTGCCAGCAGCTTCGGACAGGGGGCGCGGGAGCAGTACTTC
NA NA TRBJ1-1 TRBV5-1 CASSLGVENTEAFF TGCGCCAGCAGCTTAGGGGTGGAGAACACTGAAGCTTTCTTT
NA NA TRBJ2-7 TRBV2 CASSPGTPYEQYF TGTGCCAGCAGTCCTGGCACCCCCTACGAGCAGTACTTC